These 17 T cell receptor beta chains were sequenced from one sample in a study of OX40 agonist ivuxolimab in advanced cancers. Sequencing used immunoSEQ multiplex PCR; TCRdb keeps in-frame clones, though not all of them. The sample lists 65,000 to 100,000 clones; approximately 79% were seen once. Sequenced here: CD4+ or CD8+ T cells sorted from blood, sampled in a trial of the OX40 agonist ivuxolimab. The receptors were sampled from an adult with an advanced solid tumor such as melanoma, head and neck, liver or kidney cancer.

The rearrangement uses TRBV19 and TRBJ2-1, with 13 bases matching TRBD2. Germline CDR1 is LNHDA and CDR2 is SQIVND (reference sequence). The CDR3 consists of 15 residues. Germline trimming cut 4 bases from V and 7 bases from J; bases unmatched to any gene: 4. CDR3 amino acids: CASSTGLAGDNEQFF. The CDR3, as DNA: TGTGCCAGTAGTACCGGACTAGCGGGAGATAATGAGCAGTTCTTC.

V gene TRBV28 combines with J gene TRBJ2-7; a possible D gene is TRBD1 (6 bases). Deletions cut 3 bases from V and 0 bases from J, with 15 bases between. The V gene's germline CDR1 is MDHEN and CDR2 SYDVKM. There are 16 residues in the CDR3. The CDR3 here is CASSFPLQGHSYEQYF. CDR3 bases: TGTGCCAGCAGTTTTCCACTTCAGGGGCACTCCTACGAGCAGTACTTC.

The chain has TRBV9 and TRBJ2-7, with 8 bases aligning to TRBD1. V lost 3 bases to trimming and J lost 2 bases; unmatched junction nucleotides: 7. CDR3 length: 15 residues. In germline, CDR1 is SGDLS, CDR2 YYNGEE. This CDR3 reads CASSDRQGWTYEQYF. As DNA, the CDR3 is TGTGCCAGCAGCGACCGACAGGGGTGGACCTACGAGCAGTACTTC.

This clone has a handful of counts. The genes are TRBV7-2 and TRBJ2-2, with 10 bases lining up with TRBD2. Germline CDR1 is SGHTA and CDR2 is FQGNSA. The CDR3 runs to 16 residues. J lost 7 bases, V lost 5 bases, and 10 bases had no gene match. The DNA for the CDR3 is TGTGCCAGCAGCGCTAGCGGGGGAGCCGGGGGCGGGGAGCTGTTTTTT. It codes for CASSASGGAGGGELFF.

The CDR3 DNA reads as TGTGCCAGCAGCAAAGGGGCAGAAGGAGAGACCCAGTACTTC. It yields the protein CASSKGAEGETQYF. The genes are TRBV21-1 and TRBJ2-5; the D call in the table, TRBD1, was not verified against the DNA. TRBV21-1 is an annotated pseudogene. The CDR3 length is 14 residues.

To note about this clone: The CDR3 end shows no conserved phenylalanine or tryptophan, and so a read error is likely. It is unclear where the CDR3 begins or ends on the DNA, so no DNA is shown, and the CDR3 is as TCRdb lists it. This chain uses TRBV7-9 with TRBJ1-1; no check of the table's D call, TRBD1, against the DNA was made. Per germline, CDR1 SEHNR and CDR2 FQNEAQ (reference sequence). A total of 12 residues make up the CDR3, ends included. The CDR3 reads CASSLWDNPQVG.

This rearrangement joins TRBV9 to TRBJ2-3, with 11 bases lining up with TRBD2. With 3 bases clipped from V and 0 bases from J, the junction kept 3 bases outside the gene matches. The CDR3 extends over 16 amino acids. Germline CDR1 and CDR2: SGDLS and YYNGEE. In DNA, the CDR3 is TGTGCCAGCAGCGGGGGACTAGCGGCTAGCACAGATACGCAGTATTTT. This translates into CASSGGLAASTDTQYF.

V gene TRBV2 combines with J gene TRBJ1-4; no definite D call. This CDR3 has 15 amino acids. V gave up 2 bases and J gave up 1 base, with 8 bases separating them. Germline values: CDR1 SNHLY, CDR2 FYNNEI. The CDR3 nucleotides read TGTGCCAGCAGTGAAATGGGGAAAACTAATGAAAAACTGTTTTTT. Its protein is CASSEMGKTNEKLFF.

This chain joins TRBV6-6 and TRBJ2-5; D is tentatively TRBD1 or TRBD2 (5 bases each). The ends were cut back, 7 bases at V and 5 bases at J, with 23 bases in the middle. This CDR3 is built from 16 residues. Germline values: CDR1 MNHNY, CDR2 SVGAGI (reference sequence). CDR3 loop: CASTKEVGTPLETQYF. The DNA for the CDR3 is TGTGCCAGCACCAAAGAGGTTGGGACCCCTTTGGAGACCCAGTACTTC.

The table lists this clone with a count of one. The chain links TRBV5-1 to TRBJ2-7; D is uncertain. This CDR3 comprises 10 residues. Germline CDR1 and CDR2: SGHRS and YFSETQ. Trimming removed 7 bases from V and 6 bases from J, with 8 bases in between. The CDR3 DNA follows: TGCGCCAGCGCCGTCTCCGAGCAGTACGTC. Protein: CASAVSEQYV.

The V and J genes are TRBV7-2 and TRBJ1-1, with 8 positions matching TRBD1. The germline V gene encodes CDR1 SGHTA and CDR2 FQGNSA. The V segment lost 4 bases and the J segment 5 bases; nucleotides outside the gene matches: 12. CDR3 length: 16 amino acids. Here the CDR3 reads CASSWVPGQGMTEAFF. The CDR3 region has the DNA TGTGCCAGCAGCTGGGTCCCCGGACAGGGTATGACTGAAGCTTTCTTT.

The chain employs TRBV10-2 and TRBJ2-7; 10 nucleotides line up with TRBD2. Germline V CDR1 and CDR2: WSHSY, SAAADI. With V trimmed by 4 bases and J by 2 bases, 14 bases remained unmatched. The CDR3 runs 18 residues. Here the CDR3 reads CASSGRQSTSGATYEQYV. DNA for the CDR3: TGCGCCAGCAGTGGGAGGCAATCTACTAGCGGGGCGACCTACGAGCAGTACGTC.

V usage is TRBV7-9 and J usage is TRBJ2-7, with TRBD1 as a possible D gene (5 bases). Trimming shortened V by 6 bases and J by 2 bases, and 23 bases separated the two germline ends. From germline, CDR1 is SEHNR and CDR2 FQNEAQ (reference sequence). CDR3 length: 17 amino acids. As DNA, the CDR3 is TGTGCCAGCAGATCAAACTCTCGTCAGGGCTACCCCTACGAGCAGTACTTC. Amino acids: CASRSNSRQGYPYEQYF.

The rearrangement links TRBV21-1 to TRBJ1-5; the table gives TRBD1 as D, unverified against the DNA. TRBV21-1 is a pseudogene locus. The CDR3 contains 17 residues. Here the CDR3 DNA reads TGTGCCAGCAGCAAAAGAGGACAGGGGGGTAGCAATCAGCCCCAGCATTTT. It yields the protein CASSKRGQGGSNQPQHF.

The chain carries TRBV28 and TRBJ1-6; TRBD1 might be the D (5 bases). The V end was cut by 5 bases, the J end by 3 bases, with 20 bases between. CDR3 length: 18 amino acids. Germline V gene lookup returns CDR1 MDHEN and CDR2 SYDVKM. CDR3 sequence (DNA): TGTGCCAGCAGTCGTATGTGGGGCGACAGAGACTATAATTCACCCCTCCACTTT. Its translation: CASSRMWGDRDYNSPLHF. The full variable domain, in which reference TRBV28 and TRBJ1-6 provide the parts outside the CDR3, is DVKVTQSSRYLVKRTGEKVFLECVQDMDHENMFWYRQDPGLGLRLIYFSYDVKMKEKGDIPEGYSVSREKKERFSLILESASTNQTSMYLCASSRMWGDRDYNSPLHFGNGTRLTVT.

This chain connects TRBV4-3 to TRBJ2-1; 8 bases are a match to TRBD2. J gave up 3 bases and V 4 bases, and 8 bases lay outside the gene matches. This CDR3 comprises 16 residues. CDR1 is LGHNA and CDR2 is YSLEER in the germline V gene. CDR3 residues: CASSPTATSVYNEQFF. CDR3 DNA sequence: TGCGCCAGCAGCCCGACGGCGACTAGCGTCTACAATGAGCAGTTCTTC.

CDR3: CASSLRAQGSEETQYF. The CDR3 DNA reads TGTGCCAGCAGTTTAAGGGCACAGGGGTCGGAGGAGACCCAGTACTTC. The rearrangement uses TRBV27 and TRBJ2-5; 7 bases are shared with TRBD1. The CDR3 loop spans 16 amino acids. V shed 2 bases, J shed 5 bases, and the junction held 11 bases outside the gene matches. CDR1 and CDR2 from the germline V gene are MNHEY and SMNVEV (reference sequence).